The 20 T cell receptor beta chains below all came from one sample that was sequenced in a study of cytomegalovirus exposure and HLA in healthy donors. The assay was immunoSEQ multiplex PCR, and TCRdb's table has in-frame clones only and misses some. The sample shows approximately 97,000 clones, over 85% of them seen only once. Sequenced material: PBMCs. These receptors were taken from a woman in her 30s in good health and CMV-seropositive.

The rearrangement links TRBV29-1 to TRBJ1-2; D perhaps matches TRBD1 (5 bases). This CDR3 has 14 residues. The V end lost 4 bases, the J end lost 0 bases, and 12 bases lay between the germline ends. The germline CDR1 and CDR2 sequences are SQVTM and ANQGSEA. The CDR3 DNA reads TGCAGCGTTGCCCGGGGGGGGACTAACTATGGCTACACCTTC. Translated: CSVARGGTNYGYTF.

V and J are TRBV20-1 and TRBJ1-2; the D gene is possibly TRBD1 (5 bases). Germline V lookup: CDR1 DFQATT, CDR2 SNEGSKA (reference sequence). The CDR3 runs 11 residues. Trimming pared 5 bases from V and 3 bases from J, leaving 7 bases between. The CDR3 here is CSAPGDYGYTF. Here the CDR3 DNA reads TGCAGTGCTCCGGGGGACTATGGCTACACCTTC.

This chain connects TRBV27 to TRBJ2-7; 8 nucleotides agree with TRBD1. CDR1 is MNHEY and CDR2 is SMNVEV in the germline V gene (reference sequence). The CDR3 sequence is 14 residues long. V shed 6 bases, J shed 4 bases, and the junction held 8 bases outside the gene matches. The CDR3 DNA is TGTGCCAGCAGCCAACAGGGGGATCCATACGAGCAGTACTTC. This sequence encodes CASSQQGDPYEQYF.

This clone occurred once. The gene calls are TRBV28 and TRBJ1-5; D call uncertain. V was clipped by 7 bases and J by 5 bases, with 9 bases between them. Germline V gives CDR1 MDHEN, CDR2 SYDVKM. The CDR3 is made up of 12 amino acids. In DNA form, the CDR3 reads TGTGCCAGCAACGAAGGAGATCAGCCCCAGCATTTT. Its protein product is CASNEGDQPQHF.

Here the CDR3 DNA reads TGTGCCAGCAGCCAACTAGCGGGAGTGTACCACGAGCAGTACTTC. This encodes CASSQLAGVYHEQYF. V usage is TRBV7-2 and J usage is TRBJ2-7, with TRBD2 identical over 11 bases. Losses at the gene ends were 5 bases for V and 5 bases for J; bases not matched to a gene: 8. From germline, CDR1 is SGHTA and CDR2 FQGNSA. The CDR3 contains 15 residues. The whole variable domain, remainder taken from reference TRBV7-2 and TRBJ2-7, is GAGVSQSPSNKVTEKGKDVELRCDPISGHTALYWYRQSLGQGLEFLIYFQGNSAPDKSGLPSDRFSAERTGGSVSTLTIQRTQQEDSAVYLCASSQLAGVYHEQYFGPGTRLTVT.

This clone appeared a few times. The V call is TRBV5-1, the J call TRBJ2-5, with D maybe TRBD1 (6 bases). V was pared by 0 bases and J by 5 bases, with 8 bases between. The germline V gene has CDR1 SGHRS and CDR2 YFSETQ. The CDR3 length is 13 residues. DNA of the CDR3: TGCGCCAGCAGCTTGGTCAGGGGTGAGACCCAGTACTTC. It yields the protein CASSLVRGETQYF. Full variable domain (remainder filled in from reference TRBV5-1 and TRBJ2-5): KAGVTQTPRYLIKTRGQQVTLSCSPISGHRSVSWYQQTPGQGLQFLFEYFSETQRNKGNFPGRFSGRQFSNSRSEMNVSTLELGDSALYLCASSLVRGETQYFGPGTRLLVL.

The chain couples TRBV9 to TRBJ2-3, with a tentative D call TRBD1 (7 bases). This CDR3 comprises 18 residues. CDR1 and CDR2 from the germline V gene are SGDLS and YYNGEE. V lost 0 bases to trimming and J lost 2 bases, with 19 bases between them. The DNA of the CDR3 is TGTGCCAGCAGCGTAGCTCTTTGGAGGGGGCAAGTCACAGATACGCAGTATTTT. Residues: CASSVALWRGQVTDTQYF.

The chain employs TRBV5-5 and TRBJ1-2; D uncertain. The CDR3 runs 14 residues. The V gene lost 4 bases and the J gene lost 5 bases, with 15 bases spanning the gap. The V gene's germline CDR1 is SGHKS and CDR2 YYEKEE (reference sequence). CDR3: CASSPTEERYGYTF. The CDR3 DNA sequence: TGTGCCAGCAGCCCAACGGAGGAGAGATATGGCTACACCTTC.

The chain links TRBV5-1 to TRBJ2-3, with a weak D call TRBD2 (5 bases). The V end was cut by 0 bases, the J end by 5 bases, with 22 bases between. The CDR3 has 18 amino acids. The germline V gene has CDR1 SGHRS and CDR2 YFSETQ. CDR3 sequence reads: CASSLDWTLQKGEDTQYF. DNA of the CDR3: TGCGCCAGCAGCTTGGATTGGACGCTCCAGAAGGGAGAAGATACGCAGTATTTT.

Comment on this clone: Sequence at one end of the junction differs from germline and may be a read error. V usage is TRBV6-1 and J usage is TRBJ1-2; 9 positions match TRBD1. The germline CDR1 and CDR2 sequences are MNHNS and SASEGT. The CDR3 runs 12 residues. CDR3 in DNA: TGTGCCAGCAGTGAATTTTGGGAGGGGACAGGGTTC. Protein product: CASSEFWEGTGF.

The V gene is TRBV7-9, the J gene TRBJ2-1, with TRBD2 matching 8 bases. This CDR3 is 14 amino acids long. The J segment lost 4 bases and the V segment lost 7 bases, leaving 6 bases of the junction unmatched. CDR1 SEHNR and CDR2 FQNEAQ come from the germline V gene (reference sequence). The CDR3: CASTGGGSYNEQFF. In DNA form, the CDR3 reads TGTGCCAGCACCGGCGGGGGGTCTTACAATGAGCAGTTCTTC. Complete variable domain (other parts from reference TRBV7-9 and TRBJ2-1): DTGVSQNPRHKITKRGQNVTFRCDPISEHNRLYWYRQTLGQGPEFLTYFQNEAQLEKSRLLSDRFSAERPKGSFSTLEIQRTEQGDSAMYLCASTGGGSYNEQFFGPGTRLTVL.

V usage is TRBV2 and J usage is TRBJ2-7; D not resolved. V was shortened by 0 bases and J by 6 bases, with 18 bases between the two germline ends. CDR3 length: 16 residues. CDR1 SNHLY and CDR2 FYNNEI come from the germline V gene. CDR3 nucleotide sequence: TGTGCCAGCAGTGAAGCGTGGGCGCTCAACGTGGCCGAGCAGTACTTC. Translated, it gives CASSEAWALNVAEQYF.

The chain recombines TRBV30 with TRBJ1-4, with unresolved D. The CDR3 covers 13 residues. Per the germline V gene, CDR1 is GTSNPN and CDR2 is SVGIG (reference sequence). The V end was cut by 0 bases, the J end by 8 bases, with 10 bases between. The CDR3 coding sequence is TGTGCCTGGAGTGTTGATCAGTGGGAAAAACTGTTTTTT. Translating it yields CAWSVDQWEKLFF.

The V gene is TRBV7-2, the J gene TRBJ2-5; 8 nucleotides match TRBD1. Trimming cost V 2 bases and J 4 bases; bases outside gene matches: 6. Per germline, CDR1 SGHTA and CDR2 FQGNSA. The CDR3 covers 15 residues. The CDR3: CASSLIFGQGETQYF. As DNA, the CDR3 is TGTGCCAGCAGCTTAATTTTCGGACAGGGAGAGACCCAGTACTTC.

The chain recombines TRBV5-8 with TRBJ2-5, with 9 bases lining up with TRBD2. The V gene end was trimmed by 5 bases and the J gene end by 5 bases; junction bases not matched to a gene: 13. Germline V gene sequence: CDR1 SGHTS, CDR2 YDEGEE. The CDR3 totals 16 residues. CDR3 sequence: CASRRLTSGLWETQYF. In DNA form, the CDR3 reads TGTGCCAGCAGACGCTTGACTAGCGGCCTTTGGGAGACCCAGTACTTC.

This sequence joins TRBV6-1 and TRBJ1-2; D perhaps matches TRBD1 (6 bases). CDR3 length equals 15 residues. Germline-derived CDR1 and CDR2 are MNHNS and SASEGT. V lost 2 bases and J 2 bases, leaving 12 bases between the germline ends. The chain's CDR3 is CASSEMQGPNYGYTF. CDR3 in DNA: TGTGCCAGCAGTGAAATGCAGGGGCCCAACTATGGCTACACCTTC.

The chain carries TRBV5-1 and TRBJ1-2; tentatively, D is TRBD1 (6 bases). This CDR3 comprises 14 residues. Germline CDR1 and CDR2: SGHRS and YFSETQ. Trimming left V 0 bases short and J 4 bases short, with 10 bases between. The CDR3 DNA follows: TGCGCCAGCAGCTTGGACGGGACAACCTATGGCTACACCTTC. Its translation is CASSLDGTTYGYTF.

The chain has TRBV19 and TRBJ2-1; 11 positions match TRBD1. The ends lost 7 bases at V and 6 bases at J; junction bases unmatched: 2. The length of the CDR3 is 13 residues. Per germline, CDR1 LNHDA and CDR2 SQIVND (reference sequence). The CDR3 sequence: CASKGTGGNEQFF. CDR3 nucleotide sequence: TGTGCCAGTAAAGGGACAGGGGGCAATGAGCAGTTCTTC.

The chain carries TRBV29-1 and TRBJ2-7; no clear D gene. CDR3 size: 11 residues. V was clipped by 7 bases and J by 2 bases, with 9 bases between them. Germline CDR1 SQVTM, CDR2 ANQGSEA. Here the CDR3 DNA reads TGCAGCGGTAGCAATACCTACGAGCAGTACTTC. Its translation: CSGSNTYEQYF.

The rearrangement joins TRBV20-1 to TRBJ2-7; no clear D. CDR3 size: 11 residues. The germline gives CDR1 DFQATT, CDR2 SNEGSKA (reference sequence). Trimming left V 2 bases short and J 7 bases short, with 9 bases between. The CDR3 nucleotides read TGCAGTGCTAGAAAAACAGTGGAGCAGTACTTC. Translated, it gives CSARKTVEQYF.